These 26 T cell receptor beta chains were all obtained from the same sample, sequenced in a study of T-cell memory formation after mild COVID-19. TCRdb fed the 5' RACE reads into MiXCR, producing one record per CDR3 protein. The table includes some 30,000 distinct CDR3 sequences, roughly 7% detected once. The sequencing input was PBMCs or a T cell subset sorted from them (not recorded which). These receptors were obtained from an adult woman who had mild COVID-19 (a few samples of this study predate the infection). Cell type and time point are not known.

This clonotype was observed a few times. This sequence joins TRBV7-2 and TRBJ1-2; the D gene is possibly TRBD1 (6 bases). Germline-derived CDR1 and CDR2 are SGHTA and FQGNSA. The CDR3 runs 15 residues. V was cut by 0 bases and J by 2 bases, with 10 bases left in between. DNA of the CDR3: TGTGCCAGCAGCTTAGCTTCTACAGGGAACTATGGCTACACCTTC. It translates to CASSLASTGNYGYTF.

This clonotype was seen many times. This chain connects TRBV5-5 to TRBJ2-1, with 8 bases aligning to TRBD1. V gave up 1 base and J gave up 8 bases; unmatched junction bases: 11. This CDR3 has 16 residues. The germline CDR1 and CDR2 sequences are SGHKS and YYEKEE (reference sequence). The chain's CDR3 is CASSLHVRDRGDEQFF. CDR3 bases: TGTGCCAGCAGCTTGCACGTCCGAGACAGGGGTGATGAGCAGTTCTTC. The entire variable domain, with the rest obtained from reference TRBV5-5 and TRBJ2-1, is as follows: DAGVTQSPTHLIKTRGQQVTLRCSPISGHKSVSWYQQVLGQGPQFIFQYYEKEERGRGNFPDRFSARQFPNYSSELNVNALLLGDSALYLCASSLHVRDRGDEQFFGPGTRLTVL.

The chain carries TRBV30 and TRBJ1-1, with 8 bases lining up with TRBD1. This CDR3 region has 13 residues. CDR1 and CDR2 (germline): GTSNPN, SVGIG (reference sequence). The ends lost 1 base at V and 5 bases at J; junction bases unmatched: 3. DNA of the CDR3: TGTGCCTGGAGTGCACAGGGGGGGACTGAAGCTTTCTTT. This translates into CAWSAQGGTEAFF.

This clonotype showed up many times. This chain links TRBV2 with TRBJ2-3; no clear D gene. V was clipped by 7 bases and J by 2 bases, with 4 bases between them. CDR1 and CDR2 (germline): SNHLY, FYNNEI. The CDR3 totals 11 residues. CDR3 DNA sequence: TGTGCCAGCACCGTCACAGATACGCAGTATTTT. It yields the protein CASTVTDTQYF.

This clonotype has a count of ten or more. This sequence joins TRBV3-1 and TRBJ1-1; 8 bases agree with TRBD1. Trimming cost V 3 bases and J 1 base; bases outside gene matches: 7. This CDR3 contains 16 residues. Germline-derived CDR1 and CDR2 are LGHDT and YNNKEL (reference sequence). The CDR3 nucleotides read TGTGCCAGCAGCCACAGTCCCGGGACAGGGAACACTGAAGCTTTCTTT. Protein: CASSHSPGTGNTEAFF.

In its sample, this clonotype is medium-sized (0.01 to 0.1%). This sequence joins TRBV7-9 and TRBJ2-3; D is ambiguous. V was trimmed by 5 bases and J by 6 bases, leaving 9 bases between them. The CDR3 is 12 amino acids. Germline V gene sequence: CDR1 SEHNR, CDR2 FQNEAQ (reference sequence). CDR3 sequence: CASSPQGDTQYF. CDR3 in DNA: TGTGCCAGCAGCCCTCAAGGGGATACGCAGTATTTT. Variable domain in full (rest from reference TRBV7-9 and TRBJ2-3): DTGVSQNPRHKITKRGQNVTFRCDPISEHNRLYWYRQTLGQGPEFLTYFQNEAQLEKSRLLSDRFSAERPKGSFSTLEIQRTEQGDSAMYLCASSPQGDTQYFGPGTRLTVL.

In its sample, this clonotype ranks as medium-sized. The J gene is TRBJ2-3, the V gene TRBV20-1; D is unresolved. Trimming took off 6 bases at V and 7 bases at J, with 8 bases between the two ends. CDR1 and CDR2 from the germline V gene are DFQATT and SNEGSKA (reference sequence). This CDR3 has 10 residues. The CDR3 loop is CSASRNTQYF. The CDR3 nucleotides are TGCAGTGCCTCAAGAAATACGCAGTATTTT.

Ten or more counts support this clonotype. The chain couples TRBV6-5 to TRBJ1-1; D is unclear. The CDR3 is 15 residues long. Between the trimmed V and J ends, which lost 2 bases and 7 bases, there was a span of 17 bases. Germline V gene sequence: CDR1 MNHEY, CDR2 SVGAGI. As DNA, the CDR3 is TGTGCCAGCAGTTACGGGCACGCGGCAGCTTATGAAGCTTTCTTT. This sequence encodes CASSYGHAAAYEAFF.

The sample holds many counts of this clonotype. The chain joins TRBV7-2 to TRBJ1-1; 8 positions agree with TRBD1. Germline CDR1 and CDR2: SGHTA and FQGNSA. CDR3 length: 16 amino acids. V lost 5 bases to trimming and J lost 10 bases; unmatched junction nucleotides: 18. Here the CDR3 reads CASSKSPVGQGRIAFF. The CDR3 nucleotides are TGTGCCAGCAGCAAATCCCCTGTTGGACAGGGCAGGATAGCTTTCTTT.

Comment on this clonotype: A read error may produce the germline difference seen at one junction end. The V and J genes are TRBV19 and TRBJ1-2; TRBD1 matches 7 bases. The length of the CDR3 is 11 residues. Per the germline V gene, CDR1 is LNHDA and CDR2 is SQIVND (reference sequence). The CDR3 here is CASSRQGAELF. CDR3 coding DNA: TGTGCCAGTAGTCGACAGGGCGCCGAGCTCTTC.

This clonotype was counted many times. V usage is TRBV5-1 and J usage is TRBJ1-5; D may be TRBD1 (6 bases). Trimming stripped 0 bases from V and 2 bases from J, with 18 bases between. Germline V lookup: CDR1 SGHRS, CDR2 YFSETQ. The CDR3 covers 18 residues. In nucleotides, the CDR3 is TGCGCCAGCAGCTTGGAGGACAGTCTGGTGGGGGGCAATCAGCCCCAGCATTTT. Its translation: CASSLEDSLVGGNQPQHF.

This clonotype was detected many times. The V and J genes are TRBV25-1 and TRBJ2-1; the match to TRBD2 covers 11 bases. The V segment lost 3 bases and the J segment 6 bases; nucleotides outside the gene matches: 10. The germline V gene has CDR1 MGHDK and CDR2 SYGVNS. This CDR3 comprises 17 residues. In DNA, the CDR3 is TGTGCCAGCAGTGAGTTTCAGGGCACTAGCGGGGGCAATGAGCAGTTCTTC. Its translation is CASSEFQGTSGGNEQFF. Together with reference TRBV25-1 and TRBJ2-1, the CDR3 gives the full variable domain: EADIYQTPRYLVIGTGKKITLECSQTMGHDKMYWYQQDPGMELHLIHYSYGVNSTEKGDLSSESTVSRIRTEHFPLTLESARPSHTSQYLCASSEFQGTSGGNEQFFGPGTRLTVL.

V is TRBV30 and J is TRBJ2-3; D is uncertain. V was cut by 1 base and J by 1 base, with 9 bases left in between. CDR3 length: 14 residues. Germline lookup yields CDR1 GTSNPN and CDR2 SVGIG (reference sequence). CDR3 nucleotides: TGTGCCTGGAGTGAGGTATCCCGCACAGATACGCAGTATTTT. Its protein product is CAWSEVSRTDTQYF.

This clonotype appeared many times. V and J are TRBV20-1 and TRBJ1-1; D gene ambiguous. V dropped 5 bases and J dropped 8 bases, with 21 bases sitting between them. The germline V gene encodes CDR1 DFQATT and CDR2 SNEGSKA (reference sequence). CDR3 size: 14 residues. This CDR3 reads CSASRRVPFPEAFF. Written as DNA, the CDR3 is TGCAGTGCTTCCAGACGAGTCCCCTTCCCGGAAGCTTTCTTT.

This clonotype was detected many times. The chain uses TRBV2 and TRBJ1-4; D call uncertain. Germline lookup yields CDR1 SNHLY and CDR2 FYNNEI. The CDR3 sequence is 11 residues long. V lost 7 bases and J lost 5, with 5 bases in between. The CDR3 region has the DNA TGTGCCAGCACCCTGAATGAAAAACTGTTTTTT. As protein: CASTLNEKLFF. The full variable domain, in which reference TRBV2 and TRBJ1-4 provide the parts outside the CDR3, is EPEVTQTPSHQVTQMGQEVILRCVPISNHLYFYWYRQILGQKVEFLVSFYNNEISEKSEIFDDQFSVERPDGSNFTLKIRSTKLEDSAMYFCASTLNEKLFFGSGTQLSVL.

This clonotype was found many times. The chain links TRBV4-2 to TRBJ2-1, with 13 bases aligning to TRBD2. The CDR3 spans 16 residues. The ends lost 3 bases at V and 7 bases at J; junction bases unmatched: 6. CDR1 and CDR2 (germline): LGHNA, YNFKEQ. As DNA, the CDR3 is TGTGCCAGCAGCCAGGCGTTGACTAGCGGGAGGAATGAGCAGTTCTTC. Translation gives CASSQALTSGRNEQFF.

This clonotype was detected ten times or more. The chain employs TRBV14 and TRBJ2-1; 9 bases are a match to TRBD2. Germline CDR1 and CDR2: SGHDN and FVKESK. J was trimmed by 10 bases and V by 3 bases; bases with no gene match: 16. The CDR3 length is 17 residues. The CDR3 DNA reads TGTGCCAGCAGCCACCGCCCTCTAGCGGGGCTCCCAAGAGAGCAGTTCTTC. Its protein product is CASSHRPLAGLPREQFF.

This clonotype was observed many times. This chain connects TRBV21-1 to TRBJ2-3; TRBD1 reflects the table's D call only, with no check against the DNA. TRBV21-1 is marked as a pseudogene. This CDR3 spans 14 amino acids. The CDR3 region is CASSKDKSTDTQYF. DNA of the CDR3: TGTGCCAGCAGCAAGGACAAAAGCACAGATACGCAGTATTTT.

This clonotype came up many times. The chain has TRBV24-1 and TRBJ2-1; 13 bases fit TRBD2. V shed 10 bases, J shed 7 bases, and the junction held 6 bases outside the gene matches. This CDR3 is 14 amino acids long. CDR1 and CDR2 from the germline V gene are KGHDR and SFDVKD. CDR3 region: CATQGLAGKNEQFF. CDR3 DNA: TGTGCCACTCAGGGACTAGCGGGAAAGAATGAGCAGTTCTTC.

This clonotype was found many times. The chain uses TRBV6-6 and TRBJ1-1, with D possibly being TRBD1 (5 bases). Per germline, CDR1 MNHNY and CDR2 SVGAGI (reference sequence). This CDR3 contains 15 residues. Trimming removed 0 bases from V and 1 base from J, with 9 bases in between. The CDR3 here is CASSYSAGPNTEAFF. CDR3 nucleotides: TGTGCCAGCAGTTACTCAGCAGGGCCGAACACTGAAGCTTTCTTT.

A few counts support this clonotype. The J gene is TRBJ2-1, the V gene TRBV19; D might be TRBD2 (7 bases). V was cut by 3 bases and J by 6 bases, with 12 bases left in between. Germline CDR1 LNHDA, CDR2 SQIVND (reference sequence). The CDR3 sequence is 14 residues long. The CDR3 DNA reads as TGTGCCAGTAGTATCGGGGGGCTAGCCAATGAGCAGTTCTTC. Amino acids: CASSIGGLANEQFF.

This clonotype was counted many times. This chain uses TRBV5-6 with TRBJ2-7; weak D call: TRBD2 (6 bases). The CDR3 length is 15 residues. V lost 2 bases and J 4 bases, leaving 16 bases between the germline ends. Germline V gene sequence: CDR1 SGHDT, CDR2 YYEEEE. The CDR3: CASSFGAGNLYEQYF. The CDR3 DNA follows: TGTGCCAGCAGCTTTGGGGCGGGAAACTTATACGAGCAGTACTTC.

This clonotype was recorded many times. The V and J genes are TRBV19 and TRBJ2-7, with 9 bases matching TRBD2. The CDR3 is 15 amino acids. Trimming cost V 6 bases and J 1 base; bases outside gene matches: 7. Germline-derived CDR1 and CDR2 are LNHDA and SQIVND (reference sequence). In nucleotides, the CDR3 is TGTGCCAGTAGGCGGGGGGGACACACGTCCTACGAGCAGTACTTC. Protein product: CASRRGGHTSYEQYF.

This chain connects TRBV15 to TRBJ2-5; no clear D. The V and J ends lost 1 base and 1 base respectively, with 7 bases between them. The length of the CDR3 is 14 residues. CDR1 is LNHNV and CDR2 is YYDKDF in the germline V gene (reference sequence). The CDR3 DNA reads TGTGCCACCAGCAGAGTAGGGCCCCAAGAGACCCAGTACTTC. Protein sequence: CATSRVGPQETQYF.

This clonotype was counted many times. The V call is TRBV7-3, the J call TRBJ1-5; 12 bases agree with TRBD1. The CDR3 consists of 17 residues. With 5 bases clipped from V and 4 bases from J, the junction kept 9 bases outside the gene matches. Germline loops: CDR1 SGHTA, CDR2 FQGTGA. The CDR3, as DNA: TGTGCCAGCAGCCCTTTCGGGACAGGGGGCGGGAATCAGCCCCAGCATTTT. It is translated as CASSPFGTGGGNQPQHF. The whole variable domain, filled in from reference TRBV7-3 and TRBJ1-5, reads GAGVSQTPSNKVTEKGKYVELRCDPISGHTALYWYRQSLGQGPEFLIYFQGTGAADDSGLPNDRFFAVRPEGSVSTLKIQRTERGDSAVYLCASSPFGTGGGNQPQHFGDGTRLSIL.

This clonotype was counted ten times or more. The rearrangement links TRBV7-3 to TRBJ2-1; TRBD1 agrees at 11 bases. The V and J ends lost 3 bases and 1 base, in that order; junction bases with no gene match: 5. The CDR3 has 17 residues. Germline V CDR1 and CDR2: SGHTA, FQGTGA. CDR3 nucleotide sequence: TGTGCCAGCAGCTTGACTGGACAGGGGGCATCCTACAATGAGCAGTTCTTC. This sequence encodes CASSLTGQGASYNEQFF.